This T cell receptor beta chain was captured in a study of blood T cell repertoires in COVID-19. In the study overall: Whether acute or convalescent, the COVID-19 samples came from the United States, Italy and Spain. PBMCs, B-cell-depleted T cells, or T cells provided the cDNA or gDNA that made up the material.

Per the germline V gene, CDR1 is SQVTM and CDR2 is ANQGSEA. The CDR3 spans 12 residues. The V end lost 6 bases, the J end lost 9 bases, and 15 bases lay between the germline ends. In the original analysis: Amplified reference gene primers provided the basis for estimating nucleated cell counts. The data were produced by immunoSEQ multiplex PCR, yet TCRdb's version contains in-frame clones alone and is incomplete. That table is the source of V, J and clone size, and D and trimming were worked out from the DNA. The sample lists 200,000 to 250,000 clones, approximately 78% occurring once. Seattle patient enrollment occurred during active infection, with longitudinal follow-up thereafter.

This chain connects TRBV29-1 to TRBJ2-4; TRBD1 is a possible D gene (6 bases). The receptor was isolated from a woman aged 70 to 79 with COVID-19, enrolled during active disease. Input material: peripheral blood. CDR3 residues: CSVSQGKGIQYF. The DNA for the CDR3 is TGCAGCGTAAGTCAGGGGAAGGGCATTCAGTACTTC.